This record concerns one T cell receptor (beta chain) sequence. Per the study methods: Using reference gene primer amplification, nucleated cell counts were estimated. The data were produced by immunoSEQ multiplex PCR, yet TCRdb's version contains in-frame clones alone and is incomplete. V, J and clone size were drawn from that table, and D and trimming were deduced from the DNA. This table holds 97,000 or so clones, 82% found once. With V trimmed by 7 bases and J by 5 bases, 8 bases remained unmatched. The CDR3 contains 14 residues. The V gene's germline CDR1 is MDHEN and CDR2 SYDVKM. These data are taken from a study of blood T cell repertoires in COVID-19. Study at large: Whether acute or convalescent, the COVID-19 samples came from the United States, Italy and Spain. PBMCs, B-cell-depleted T cells, or T cells were the source of the cDNA or gDNA that made up the material.

The rearrangement uses TRBV28 and TRBJ2-3, with 8 bases matching TRBD2. The sample was peripheral blood. The receptor's source is a man older than 75 with acute or convalescent COVID-19. The CDR3 sequence is CASKGGGPRDTQYF. The CDR3 DNA reads as TGTGCCAGCAAAGGCGGGGGGCCGAGAGATACGCAGTATTTT.